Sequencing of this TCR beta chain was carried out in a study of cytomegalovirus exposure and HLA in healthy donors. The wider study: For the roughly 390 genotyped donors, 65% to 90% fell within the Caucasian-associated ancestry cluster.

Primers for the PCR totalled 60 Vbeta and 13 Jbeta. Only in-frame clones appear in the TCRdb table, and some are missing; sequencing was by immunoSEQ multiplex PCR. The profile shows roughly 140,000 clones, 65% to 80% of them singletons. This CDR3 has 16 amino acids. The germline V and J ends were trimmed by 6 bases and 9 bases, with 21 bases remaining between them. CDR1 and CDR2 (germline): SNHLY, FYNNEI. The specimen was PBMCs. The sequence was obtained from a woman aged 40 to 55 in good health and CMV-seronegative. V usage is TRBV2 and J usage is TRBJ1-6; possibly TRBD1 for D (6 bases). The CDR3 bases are TGTGCCAGCAGCCCGGAAGGGGGGGCAACGGGTTCACCCCTCCACTTT. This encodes CASSPEGGATGSPLHF.